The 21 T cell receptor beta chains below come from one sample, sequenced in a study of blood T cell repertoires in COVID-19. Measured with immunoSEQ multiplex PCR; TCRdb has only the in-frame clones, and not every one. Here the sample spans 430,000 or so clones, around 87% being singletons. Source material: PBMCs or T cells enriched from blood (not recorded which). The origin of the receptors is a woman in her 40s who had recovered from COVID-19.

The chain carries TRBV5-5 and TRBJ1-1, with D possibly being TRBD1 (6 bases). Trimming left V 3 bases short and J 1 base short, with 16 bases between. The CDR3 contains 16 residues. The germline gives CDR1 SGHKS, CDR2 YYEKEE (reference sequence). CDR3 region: CASSYHQGTKNTEAFF. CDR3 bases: TGTGCCAGCAGCTACCATCAGGGGACGAAGAACACTGAAGCTTTCTTT.

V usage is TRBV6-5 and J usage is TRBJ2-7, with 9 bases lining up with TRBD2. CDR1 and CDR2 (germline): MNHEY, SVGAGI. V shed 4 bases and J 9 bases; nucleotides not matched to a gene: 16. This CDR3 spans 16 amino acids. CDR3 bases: TGTGCCAGCAGTTTTGGGTCCCGACTAGCGGCCTGGAGGCAGTACTTC. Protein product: CASSFGSRLAAWRQYF.

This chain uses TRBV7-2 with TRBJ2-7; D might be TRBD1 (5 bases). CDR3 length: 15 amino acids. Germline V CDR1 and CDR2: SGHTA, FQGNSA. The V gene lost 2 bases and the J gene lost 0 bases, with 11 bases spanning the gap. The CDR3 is CASSLQGATSYEQYF. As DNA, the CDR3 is TGTGCCAGCAGCTTACAAGGGGCGACCTCCTACGAGCAGTACTTC.

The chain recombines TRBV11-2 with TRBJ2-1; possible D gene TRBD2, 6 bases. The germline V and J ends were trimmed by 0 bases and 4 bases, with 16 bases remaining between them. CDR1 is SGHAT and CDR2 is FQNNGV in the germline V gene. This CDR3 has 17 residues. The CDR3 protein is CASSLDPGVLLYNEQFF. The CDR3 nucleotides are TGTGCCAGCAGCTTAGATCCGGGGGTTCTCCTATACAATGAGCAGTTCTTC.

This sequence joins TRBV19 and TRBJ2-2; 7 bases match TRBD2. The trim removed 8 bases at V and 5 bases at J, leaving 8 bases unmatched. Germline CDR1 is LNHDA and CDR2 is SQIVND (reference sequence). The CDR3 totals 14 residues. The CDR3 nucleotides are TGTGCCAGTCTAACGGGAGGAGGTACCGGGGAGCTGTTTTTT. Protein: CASLTGGGTGELFF.

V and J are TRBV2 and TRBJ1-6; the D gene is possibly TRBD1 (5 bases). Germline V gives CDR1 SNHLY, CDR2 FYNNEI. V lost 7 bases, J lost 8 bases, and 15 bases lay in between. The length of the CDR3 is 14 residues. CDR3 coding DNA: TGTGCCAGCAAAATGACAGTCCATGATTCACCCCTCCACTTT. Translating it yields CASKMTVHDSPLHF.

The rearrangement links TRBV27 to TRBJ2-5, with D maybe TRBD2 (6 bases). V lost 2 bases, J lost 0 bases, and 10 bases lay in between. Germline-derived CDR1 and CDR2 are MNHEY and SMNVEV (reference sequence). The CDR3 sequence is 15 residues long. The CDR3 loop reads CASSLTSYNQETQYF. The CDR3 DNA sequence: TGTGCCAGCAGTTTAACTAGCTATAACCAAGAGACCCAGTACTTC.

As DNA, the CDR3 is TGTGCCAGCAGTGCCCGACTGGGCGGGAGCACTGAAGCTTTCTTT. Translated: CASSARLGGSTEAFF. The chain has TRBV6-2 or TRBV6-3 and TRBJ1-1; unclear D gene. This CDR3 has 15 amino acids. CDR1 and CDR2 from the germline V gene are MNHEY and SVGEGT. Between the trimmed V and J ends, which lost 5 bases and 4 bases, there was a span of 17 bases.

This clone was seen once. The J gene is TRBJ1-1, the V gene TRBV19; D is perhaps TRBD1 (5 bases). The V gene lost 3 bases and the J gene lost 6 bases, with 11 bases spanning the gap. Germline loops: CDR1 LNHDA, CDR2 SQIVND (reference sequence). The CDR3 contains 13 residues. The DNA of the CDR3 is TGTGCCAGTAGTATCGACAGAAAAGCTGAAGCTTTCTTT. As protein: CASSIDRKAEAFF.

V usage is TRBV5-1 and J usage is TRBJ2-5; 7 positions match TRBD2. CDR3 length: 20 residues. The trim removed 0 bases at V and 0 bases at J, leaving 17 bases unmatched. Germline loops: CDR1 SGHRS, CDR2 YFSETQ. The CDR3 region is CASSLALAGEPRRYQETQYF. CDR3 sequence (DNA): TGCGCCAGCAGCTTGGCCCTTGCGGGAGAGCCCCGCCGTTACCAAGAGACCCAGTACTTC. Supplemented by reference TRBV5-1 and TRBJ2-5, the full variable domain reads KAGVTQTPRYLIKTRGQQVTLSCSPISGHRSVSWYQQTPGQGLQFLFEYFSETQRNKGNFPGRFSGRQFSNSRSEMNVSTLELGDSALYLCASSLALAGEPRRYQETQYFGPGTRLLVL.

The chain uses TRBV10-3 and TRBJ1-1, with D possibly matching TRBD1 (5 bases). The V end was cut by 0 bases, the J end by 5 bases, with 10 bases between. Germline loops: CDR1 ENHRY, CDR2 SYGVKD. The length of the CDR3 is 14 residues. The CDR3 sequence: CAISESGADTEAFF. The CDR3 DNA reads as TGTGCCATCAGTGAGTCAGGGGCGGATACTGAAGCTTTCTTT.

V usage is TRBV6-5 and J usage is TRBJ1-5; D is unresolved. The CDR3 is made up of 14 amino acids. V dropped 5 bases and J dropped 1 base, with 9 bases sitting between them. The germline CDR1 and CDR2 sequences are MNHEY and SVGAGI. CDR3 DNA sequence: TGTGCCAGCAGTCCCTTCGGGAGCAATCAGCCCCAGCATTTT. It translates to CASSPFGSNQPQHF.

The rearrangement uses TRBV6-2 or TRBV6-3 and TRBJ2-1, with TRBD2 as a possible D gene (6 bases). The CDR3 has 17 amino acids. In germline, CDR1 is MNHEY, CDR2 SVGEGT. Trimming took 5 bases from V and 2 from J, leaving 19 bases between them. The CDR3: CASSAPTLANPYNEQFF. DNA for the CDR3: TGTGCCAGCAGTGCCCCGACACTAGCAAACCCCTACAATGAGCAGTTCTTC.

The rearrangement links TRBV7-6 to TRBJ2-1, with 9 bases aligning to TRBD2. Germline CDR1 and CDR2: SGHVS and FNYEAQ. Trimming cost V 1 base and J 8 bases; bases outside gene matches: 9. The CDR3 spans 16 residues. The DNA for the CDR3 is TGTGCCAGCAGCTTAGTCGTACTAGCGGGTCAATATGAGCAGTTCTTC. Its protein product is CASSLVVLAGQYEQFF.

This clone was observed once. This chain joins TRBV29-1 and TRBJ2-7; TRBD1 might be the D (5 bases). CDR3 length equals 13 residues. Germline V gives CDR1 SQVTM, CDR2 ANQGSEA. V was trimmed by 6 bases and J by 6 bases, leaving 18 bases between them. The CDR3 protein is CSVETAPSGEQYF. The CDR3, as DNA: TGCAGCGTGGAGACAGCCCCCTCAGGCGAGCAGTACTTC.

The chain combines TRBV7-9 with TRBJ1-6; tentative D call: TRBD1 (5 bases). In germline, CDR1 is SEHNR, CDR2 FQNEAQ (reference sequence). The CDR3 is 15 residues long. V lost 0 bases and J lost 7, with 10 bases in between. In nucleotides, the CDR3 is TGTGCCAGCAGCTTAGCAGTGGGGGGGAATTCACCCCTCCACTTT. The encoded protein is CASSLAVGGNSPLHF.

The CDR3 coding sequence is TGTGCCAGCAGCGTAGGGCTAGCGGGAGGCAACTACGAGCAGTACTTC. Its protein is CASSVGLAGGNYEQYF. The chain employs TRBV9 and TRBJ2-7; TRBD2 aligns across 11 bases. This CDR3 comprises 16 residues. CDR1 SGDLS and CDR2 YYNGEE come from the germline V gene. V trimming: 0 bases; J trimming: 3 bases; junction bases outside the gene matches: 5.

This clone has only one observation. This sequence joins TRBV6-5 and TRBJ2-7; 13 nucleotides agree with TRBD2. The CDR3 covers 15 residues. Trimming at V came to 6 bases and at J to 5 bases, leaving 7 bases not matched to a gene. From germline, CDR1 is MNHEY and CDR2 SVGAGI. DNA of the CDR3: TGTGCCAGCAGCTACGGGACTAGCGGGACCGACGAGCAGTACTTC. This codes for CASSYGTSGTDEQYF.

This CDR3 is CASSQERSTGLYGYTF. The CDR3 region has the DNA TGCGCCAGCAGCCAGGAACGTTCGACAGGGCTCTATGGCTACACCTTC. This chain connects TRBV4-3 to TRBJ1-2; 7 nucleotides align to TRBD1. CDR3 size: 16 residues. J was trimmed by 4 bases and V by 3 bases; bases with no gene match: 11. Germline V gene lookup returns CDR1 LGHNA and CDR2 YSLEER.

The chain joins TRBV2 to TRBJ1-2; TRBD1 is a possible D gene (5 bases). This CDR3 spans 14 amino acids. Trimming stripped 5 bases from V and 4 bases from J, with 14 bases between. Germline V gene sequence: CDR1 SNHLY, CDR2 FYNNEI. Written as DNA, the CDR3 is TGTGCCAGCAGTATAGACAGCCAATCCTATGGCTACACCTTC. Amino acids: CASSIDSQSYGYTF.

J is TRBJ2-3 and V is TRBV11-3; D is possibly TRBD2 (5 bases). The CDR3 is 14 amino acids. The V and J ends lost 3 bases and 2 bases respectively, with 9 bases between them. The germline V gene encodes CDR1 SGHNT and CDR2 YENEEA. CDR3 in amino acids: CASSFRETTDTQYF. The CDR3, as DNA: TGTGCCAGCAGCTTCCGGGAAACCACAGATACGCAGTATTTT.